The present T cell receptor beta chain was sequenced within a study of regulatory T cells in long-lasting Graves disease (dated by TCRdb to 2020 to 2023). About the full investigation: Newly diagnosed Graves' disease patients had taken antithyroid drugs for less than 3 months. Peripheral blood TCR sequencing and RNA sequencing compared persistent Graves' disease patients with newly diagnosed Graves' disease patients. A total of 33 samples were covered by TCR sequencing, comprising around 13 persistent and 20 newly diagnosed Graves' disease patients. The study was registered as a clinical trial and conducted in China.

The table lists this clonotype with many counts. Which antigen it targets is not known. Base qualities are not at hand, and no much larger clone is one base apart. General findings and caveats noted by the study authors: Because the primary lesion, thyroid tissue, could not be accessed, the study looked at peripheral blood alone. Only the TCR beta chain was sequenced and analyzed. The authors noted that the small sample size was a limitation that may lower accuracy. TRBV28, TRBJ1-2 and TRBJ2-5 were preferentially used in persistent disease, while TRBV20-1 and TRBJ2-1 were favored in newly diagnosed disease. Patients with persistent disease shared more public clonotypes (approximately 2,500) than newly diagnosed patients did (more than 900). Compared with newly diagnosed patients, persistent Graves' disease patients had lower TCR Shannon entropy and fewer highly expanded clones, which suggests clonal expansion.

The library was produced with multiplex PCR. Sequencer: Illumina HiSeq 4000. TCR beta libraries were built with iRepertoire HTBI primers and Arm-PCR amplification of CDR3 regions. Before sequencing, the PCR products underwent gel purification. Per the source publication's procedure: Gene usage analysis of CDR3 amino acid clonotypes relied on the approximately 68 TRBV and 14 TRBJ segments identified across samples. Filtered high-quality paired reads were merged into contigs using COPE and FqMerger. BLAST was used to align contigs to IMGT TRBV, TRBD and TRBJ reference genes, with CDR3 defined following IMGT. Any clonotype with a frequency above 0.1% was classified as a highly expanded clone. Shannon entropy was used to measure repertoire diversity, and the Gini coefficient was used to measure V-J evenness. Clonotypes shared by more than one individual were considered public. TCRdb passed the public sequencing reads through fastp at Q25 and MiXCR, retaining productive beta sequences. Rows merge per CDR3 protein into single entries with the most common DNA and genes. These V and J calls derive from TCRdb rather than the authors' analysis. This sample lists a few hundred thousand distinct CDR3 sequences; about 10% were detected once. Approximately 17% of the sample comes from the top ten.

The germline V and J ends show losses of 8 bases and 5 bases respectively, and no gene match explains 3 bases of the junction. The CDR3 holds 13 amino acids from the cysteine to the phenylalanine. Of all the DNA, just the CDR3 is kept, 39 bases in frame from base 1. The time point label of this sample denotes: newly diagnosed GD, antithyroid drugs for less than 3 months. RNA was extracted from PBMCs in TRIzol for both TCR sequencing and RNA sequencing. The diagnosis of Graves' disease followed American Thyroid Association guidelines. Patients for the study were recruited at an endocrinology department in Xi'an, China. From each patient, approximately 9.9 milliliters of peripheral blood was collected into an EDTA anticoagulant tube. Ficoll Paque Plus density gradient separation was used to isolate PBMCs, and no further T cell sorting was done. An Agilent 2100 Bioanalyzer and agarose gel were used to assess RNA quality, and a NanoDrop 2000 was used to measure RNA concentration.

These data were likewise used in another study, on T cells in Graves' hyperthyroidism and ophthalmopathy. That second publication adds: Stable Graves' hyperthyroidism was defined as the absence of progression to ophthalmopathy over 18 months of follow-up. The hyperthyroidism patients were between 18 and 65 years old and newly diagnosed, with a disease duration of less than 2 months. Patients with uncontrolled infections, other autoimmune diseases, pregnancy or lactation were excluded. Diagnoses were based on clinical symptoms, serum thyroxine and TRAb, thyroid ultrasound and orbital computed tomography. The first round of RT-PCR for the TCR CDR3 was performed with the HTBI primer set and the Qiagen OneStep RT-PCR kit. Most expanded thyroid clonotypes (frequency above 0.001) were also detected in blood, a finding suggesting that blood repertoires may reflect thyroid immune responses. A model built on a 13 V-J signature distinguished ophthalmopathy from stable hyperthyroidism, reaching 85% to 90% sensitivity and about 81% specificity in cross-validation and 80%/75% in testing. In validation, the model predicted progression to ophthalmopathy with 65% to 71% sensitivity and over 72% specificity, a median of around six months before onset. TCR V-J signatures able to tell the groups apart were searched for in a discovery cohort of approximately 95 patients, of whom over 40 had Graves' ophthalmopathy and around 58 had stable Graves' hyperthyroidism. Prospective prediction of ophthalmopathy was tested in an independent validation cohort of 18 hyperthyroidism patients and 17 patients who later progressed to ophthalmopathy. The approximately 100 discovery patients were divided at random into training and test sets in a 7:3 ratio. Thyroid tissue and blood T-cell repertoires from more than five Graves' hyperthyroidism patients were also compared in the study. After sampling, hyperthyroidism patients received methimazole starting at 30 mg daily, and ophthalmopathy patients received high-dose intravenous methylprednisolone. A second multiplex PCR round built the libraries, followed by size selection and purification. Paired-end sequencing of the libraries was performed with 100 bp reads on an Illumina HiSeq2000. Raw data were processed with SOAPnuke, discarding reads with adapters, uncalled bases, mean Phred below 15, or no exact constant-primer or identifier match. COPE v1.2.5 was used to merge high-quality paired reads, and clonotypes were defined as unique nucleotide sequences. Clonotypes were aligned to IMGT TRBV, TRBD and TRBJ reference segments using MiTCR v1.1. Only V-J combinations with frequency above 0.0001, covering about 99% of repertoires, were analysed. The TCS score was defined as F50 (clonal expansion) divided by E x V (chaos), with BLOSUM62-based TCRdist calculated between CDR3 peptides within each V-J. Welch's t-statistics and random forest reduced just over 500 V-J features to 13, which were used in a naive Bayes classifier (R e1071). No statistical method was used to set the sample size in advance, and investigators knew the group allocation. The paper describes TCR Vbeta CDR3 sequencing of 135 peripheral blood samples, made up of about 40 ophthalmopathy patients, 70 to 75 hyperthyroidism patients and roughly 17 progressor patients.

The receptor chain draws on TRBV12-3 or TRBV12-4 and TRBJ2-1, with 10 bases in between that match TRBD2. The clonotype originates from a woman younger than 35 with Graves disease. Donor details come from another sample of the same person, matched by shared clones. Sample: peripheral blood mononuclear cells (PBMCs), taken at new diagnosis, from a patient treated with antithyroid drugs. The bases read TGTGCCAGCGGCCTAGCGGGAGACAATGAGCAGTTCTTC. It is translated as CASGLAGDNEQFF.